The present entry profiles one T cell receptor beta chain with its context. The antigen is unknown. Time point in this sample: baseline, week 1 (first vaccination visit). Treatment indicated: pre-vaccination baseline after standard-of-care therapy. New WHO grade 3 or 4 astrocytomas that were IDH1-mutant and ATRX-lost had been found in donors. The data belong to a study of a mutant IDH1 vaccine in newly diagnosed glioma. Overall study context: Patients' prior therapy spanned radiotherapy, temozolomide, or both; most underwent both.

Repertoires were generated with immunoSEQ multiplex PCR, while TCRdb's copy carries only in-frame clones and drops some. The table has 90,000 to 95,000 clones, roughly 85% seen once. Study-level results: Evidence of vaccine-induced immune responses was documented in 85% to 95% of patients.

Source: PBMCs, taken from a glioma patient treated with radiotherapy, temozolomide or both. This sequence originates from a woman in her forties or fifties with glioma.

The CDR3 is CAISEGIGSGNNEQFF. DNA for the CDR3: TGTGCCATCAGTGAGGGTATTGGTAGCGGTAACAATGAGCAGTTCTTC. The chain recombines TRBV10-3 with TRBJ2-1; D may be TRBD2 (6 bases). Germline-derived CDR1 and CDR2 are ENHRY and SYGVKD. The CDR3 is 16 residues long. The V and J ends lost 2 bases and 5 bases respectively, with 16 bases between them.